This T cell receptor beta chain originates from a study of cytomegalovirus exposure and HLA in healthy donors. As for the study in general: Earlier results showed 90 million to 130 million unique TCR beta sequences derived from approximately 170 million T cells.

The germline CDR1 and CDR2 sequences are SEHNR and FQNEAQ (reference sequence). V was cut by 5 bases and J by 5 bases, with 13 bases left in between. The CDR3 runs 14 residues. PCR was performed using 60 Vbeta and 13 Jbeta primers. Assay: immunoSEQ multiplex PCR; the TCRdb copy retains only in-frame clones and omits some. Found here are more than 95,000 clones, around four fifths of them singletons; the top ten hold about a tenth. Though nominally healthy at sampling, donors likely had unrecorded immune exposures. This clone was observed a few times. The sequenced sample consisted of PBMCs. This sequence was found in a man aged 25-45 years in good health and CMV-seropositive. The chain joins TRBV7-9 to TRBJ1-3; tentatively, D is TRBD1 (5 bases). CDR3 region: CASSVGAGRNTIYF. For the CDR3, the DNA is TGTGCCAGCAGCGTAGGGGCAGGGAGAAACACCATATATTTT.